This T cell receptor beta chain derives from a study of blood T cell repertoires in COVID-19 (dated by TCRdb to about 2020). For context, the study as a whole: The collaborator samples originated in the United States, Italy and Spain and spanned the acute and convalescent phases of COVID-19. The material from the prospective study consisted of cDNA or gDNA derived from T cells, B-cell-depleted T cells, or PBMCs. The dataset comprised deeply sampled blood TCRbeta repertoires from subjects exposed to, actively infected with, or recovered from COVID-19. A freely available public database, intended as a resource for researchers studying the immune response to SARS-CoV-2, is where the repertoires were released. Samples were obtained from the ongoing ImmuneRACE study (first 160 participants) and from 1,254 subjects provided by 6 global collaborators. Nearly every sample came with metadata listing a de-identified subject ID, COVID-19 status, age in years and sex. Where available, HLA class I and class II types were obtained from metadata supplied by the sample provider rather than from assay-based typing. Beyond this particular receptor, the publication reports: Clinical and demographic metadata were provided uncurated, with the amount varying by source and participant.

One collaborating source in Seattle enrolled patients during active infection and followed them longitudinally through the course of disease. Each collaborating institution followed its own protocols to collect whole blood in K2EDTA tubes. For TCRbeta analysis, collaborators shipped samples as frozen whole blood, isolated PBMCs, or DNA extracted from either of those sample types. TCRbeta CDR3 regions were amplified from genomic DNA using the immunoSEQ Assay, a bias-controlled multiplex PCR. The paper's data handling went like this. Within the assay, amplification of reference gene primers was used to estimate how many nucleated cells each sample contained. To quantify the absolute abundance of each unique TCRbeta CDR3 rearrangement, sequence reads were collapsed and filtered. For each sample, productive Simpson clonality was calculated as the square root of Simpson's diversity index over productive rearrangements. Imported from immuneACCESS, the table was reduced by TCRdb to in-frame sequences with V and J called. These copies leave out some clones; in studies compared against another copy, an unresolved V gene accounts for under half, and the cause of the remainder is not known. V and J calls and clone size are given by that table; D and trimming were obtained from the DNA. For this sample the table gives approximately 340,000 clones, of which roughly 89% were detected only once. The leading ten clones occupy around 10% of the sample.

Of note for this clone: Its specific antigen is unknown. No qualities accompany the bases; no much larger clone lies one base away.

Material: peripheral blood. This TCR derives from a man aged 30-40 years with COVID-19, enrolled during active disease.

The CDR3 protein sequence reads: CASSWWGDTGELFF. The DNA sequence is given as TGTGCCAGTAGTTGGTGGGGGGACACCGGGGAGCTGTTTTTT. The chain links TRBV19 with TRBJ2-2, and TRBD2 may be the D gene, going by 6 matching bases. The germline V gene (reference sequence) specifies LNHDA as CDR1 and SQIVND as CDR2. The CDR3 contains 14 residues, cysteine and phenylalanine counted. CDR3 DNA only is kept here, 42 bases in frame from base 1. V is shortened by 5 bases, J by 3 bases, and the region joining them spans 10 bases.